These 5 T cell receptor beta chains share one sample of origin, sequenced in a study of metastatic and nonmetastatic thyroid tumors. TCRdb reanalyzed the PCR reads with MiXCR. The data show 40,000 to 50,000 clones, 9.5% to 13% seen once. Every patient was untreated before thyroid surgery. Sequences were obtained from blood. These receptors were collected from a male donor with papillary thyroid cancer or a benign thyroid nodule (not recorded which). Some clones in this sample may be carry-over from other donors' samples.

In this sample, this clone turned up a few times. One end of the junction does not line up with germline, which may come from a read error. This sequence joins TRBV6-6 and TRBJ1-5, with D uncertain. From germline, CDR1 is MNHNY and CDR2 SVGAGI (reference sequence). The CDR3 length is 16 residues. The CDR3 protein is CASSYSSQVLNQPQHF. Written as DNA, the CDR3 is TGTGCCAGCAGCTACTCGAGTCAGGTCCTCAATCAGCCCCAGCATTTT.

This clone was detected many times. V usage is TRBV11-3 and J usage is TRBJ2-1; TRBD2 matches at 8 bases. The ends lost 4 bases at V and 10 bases at J; junction bases unmatched: 12. The CDR3 is made up of 15 amino acids. Germline assignment: CDR1 SGHNT and CDR2 YENEEA. The CDR3 nucleotides are TGTGCCAGCAGCTCCGGGGTAGCGGGGTACCGGGAGCAGTTCTTC. The encoded protein is CASSSGVAGYREQFF.

This clone was detected a few times. The V and J genes are TRBV7-8 and TRBJ2-2; TRBD2 agrees at 13 bases. CDR3 length equals 14 residues. Germline CDR1 and CDR2: SGHVS and FQNEAQ. V shed 4 bases, J shed 7 bases, and the junction held 0 bases outside the gene matches. The CDR3 DNA reads as TGTGCCAGCAGCTGGACTAGCGGGGGCGGGGAGCTGTTTTTT. Its protein product is CASSWTSGGGELFF.

This clone was counted ten times or more. The V call is TRBV6-1, the J call TRBJ2-1; 8 bases are shared with TRBD1. Germline CDR1 and CDR2: MNHNS and SASEGT. V was pared by 1 base and J by 0 bases, with 5 bases of the junction left unmatched. This CDR3 is built from 17 residues. Written as DNA, the CDR3 is TGTGCCAGCAGTGAAGAGCCAGGGGGCCCCTCCTACAATGAGCAGTTCTTC. This codes for CASSEEPGGPSYNEQFF.

This clone was counted ten times or more. The gene calls are TRBV7-6 and TRBJ1-5; 8 nucleotides align to TRBD1. The J segment lost 4 bases and the V segment lost 5 bases, leaving 7 bases of the junction unmatched. Germline CDR1 is SGHVS and CDR2 is FNYEAQ. The length of the CDR3 is 15 residues. For the CDR3, the DNA is TGTGCCAGCAGCCCCGGACAGGGTCTAAATCAGCCCCAGCATTTT. It codes for CASSPGQGLNQPQHF. The variable domain in full, completed from reference TRBV7-6 and TRBJ1-5, reads GAGVSQSPRYKVTKRGQDVALRCDPISGHVSLYWYRQALGQGPEFLTYFNYEAQQDKSGLPNDRFSAERPEGSISTLTIQRTEQRDSAMYRCASSPGQGLNQPQHFGDGTRLSIL.